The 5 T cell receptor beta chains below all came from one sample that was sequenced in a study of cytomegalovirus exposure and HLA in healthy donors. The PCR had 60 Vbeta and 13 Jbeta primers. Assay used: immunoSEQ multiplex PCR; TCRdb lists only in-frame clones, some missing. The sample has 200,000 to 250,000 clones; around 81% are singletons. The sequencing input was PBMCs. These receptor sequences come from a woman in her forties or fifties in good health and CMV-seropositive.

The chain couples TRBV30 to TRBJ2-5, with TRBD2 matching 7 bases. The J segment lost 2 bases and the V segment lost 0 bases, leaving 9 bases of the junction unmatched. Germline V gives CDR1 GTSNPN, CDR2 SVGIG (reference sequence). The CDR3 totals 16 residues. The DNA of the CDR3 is TGTGCCTGGAGTGTAATGGGGGGGGTCAAGCAAGAGACCCAGTACTTC. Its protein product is CAWSVMGGVKQETQYF.

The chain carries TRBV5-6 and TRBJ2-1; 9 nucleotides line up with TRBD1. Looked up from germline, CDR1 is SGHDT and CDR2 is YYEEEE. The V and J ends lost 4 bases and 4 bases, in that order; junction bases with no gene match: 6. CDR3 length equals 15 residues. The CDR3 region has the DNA TGTGCCAGCAGCCAGCCCGGGACAGGGTACAATGAGCAGTTCTTC. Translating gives CASSQPGTGYNEQFF.

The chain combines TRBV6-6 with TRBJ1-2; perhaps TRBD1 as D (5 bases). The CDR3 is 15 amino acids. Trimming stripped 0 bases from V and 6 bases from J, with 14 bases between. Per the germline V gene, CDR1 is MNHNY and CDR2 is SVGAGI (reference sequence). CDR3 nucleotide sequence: TGTGCCAGCAGTTACTCCCTGGGGCAGGGTCATGGCTACACCTTC. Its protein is CASSYSLGQGHGYTF.

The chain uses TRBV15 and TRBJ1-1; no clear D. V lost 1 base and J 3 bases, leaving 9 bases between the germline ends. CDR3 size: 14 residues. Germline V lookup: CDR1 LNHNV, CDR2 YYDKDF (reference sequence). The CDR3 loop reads CATSRARLDTEAFF. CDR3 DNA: TGTGCCACCAGCAGAGCCCGACTAGACACTGAAGCTTTCTTT.

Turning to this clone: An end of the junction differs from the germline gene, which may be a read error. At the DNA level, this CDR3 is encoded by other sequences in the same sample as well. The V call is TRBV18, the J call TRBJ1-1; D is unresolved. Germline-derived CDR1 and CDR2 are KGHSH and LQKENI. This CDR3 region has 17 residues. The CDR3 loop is CASSPQLGDFMNTEAFF. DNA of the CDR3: TGCGCCAGCTCACCACAATTGGGAGACTTCATGAACACTGAAGCTTTCTTT.